These T cell receptor beta chains were read from a single sample in a study of identifying expanded T cells in peripheral blood. Produced via immunoSEQ multiplex PCR; TCRdb's table is partial and in-frame only. The sample holds more than 95,000 clones, approximately 84% seen once. Sequencing was done on a sample of blood. The origin of the receptors is a person aged 18 to 70 in good health. CDR3s include the opening cysteine and the closing phenylalanine or tryptophan. Each record gives: clone size, D gene, J gene, V gene, CDR3 DNA, CDR3 protein. A D gene is named only where the DNA matches it firmly. The size entry is marked missing in some rows and otherwise reads once, few, many or a size class.

.	.	TRBJ2-5	TRBV2	TGTGCCAGCAGTGGACAGCTCCAAGAGACCCAGTACTTC	CASSGQLQETQYF
.	.	TRBJ2-7	TRBV7-2	TGTGCCAGCAGCTTAGCGGGGACACCGATCCTCTACGAGCAGTACTTC	CASSLAGTPILYEQYF
.	.	TRBJ2-1	TRBV7-2	TGTGCCAGCAGCTTAGGCTCTGGTCCCCCCTCTATAGTCTACAATGAGCAGTTCTTC	CASSLGSGPPSIVYNEQFF
few	.	TRBJ1-3	TRBV10-2	TGCGCCAGCAGTGATTCGGTCCCAAATGACTCTGGAAACACCATATATTTT	CASSDSVPNDSGNTIYF
.	.	TRBJ2-7	TRBV7-2	TGTGCCAGCAGCTCTCGGGAAAAGAGGGAGCAGTACTTC	CASSSREKREQYF
.	.	TRBJ1-1	TRBV6-1	TGTGCCAGCAGTGAAAGTAGGAAGGGACCCGCTGAAGCTTTCTTT	CASSESRKGPAEAFF
.	.	TRBJ1-2	TRBV7-8	TGTGCCAGCAGCTTAGACGGGCGACCCTATGGCTACACCTTC	CASSLDGRPYGYTF
.	.	TRBJ2-2	TRBV2	TGTGCCAGCAGGGCGACAGTCGGAACCAAGGACGCCGGGGAGCTGTTTTTT	CASRATVGTKDAGELFF
.	.	TRBJ1-2	TRBV30	TGTGCGGTGGGGGGGGGTGGCTACACCTTC	CAVGGGGYTF
few	.	TRBJ2-1	TRBV2	TGTGCCAGCAGTGAATTGAGCCTACTAGGCCCCAATGAGCAGTTCTTC	CASSELSLLGPNEQFF
.	TRBD1	TRBJ2-1	TRBV7-2	TGTGCCAGCAGCCCTCGTGGACAGGGCAATGAGCAGTTCTTC	CASSPRGQGNEQFF
.	TRBD1	TRBJ2-7	TRBV28	TGTGCCAGCAGACAGGGGTTCTACGAGCAGTACTTC	CASRQGFYEQYF
.	.	TRBJ1-5	TRBV19	TGTGCCAGTAGTATGAGGGGAAAGGGGATCCATAGCAATCAGCCCCAGCATTTT	CASSMRGKGIHSNQPQHF
.	.	TRBJ2-1	TRBV4-3	TGCGCCAGCAGCCAGATCGGGACTCAGGGTAATGAGCAGTTCTTC	CASSQIGTQGNEQFF
.	TRBD1	TRBJ1-1	TRBV18	TGTGCCAGCTCACCAGAGACAGGGTGGGTGACGACTGAAGCTTTCTTT	CASSPETGWVTTEAFF
.	.	TRBJ1-5	TRBV6-5	TGTGCCAGCAGGGAGTATAAAAGCAATCAGCCCCAGCATTTT	CASREYKSNQPQHF
.	.	TRBJ1-1	TRBV5-6	TGTGCCAGCAGCTTGTCCTTGAACACTGAAGCTTTCTTT	CASSLSLNTEAFF
many	.	TRBJ1-1	TRBV30	TGTGCCCATGGACAGAGCGAAGCTTTCTTT	CAHGQSEAFF
.	TRBD1	TRBJ1-2	TRBV5-1	TGCGCCAGCAGCCTGGTGGACAGGGGGAAGGAGAACTATGGCTACACCTTC	CASSLVDRGKENYGYTF
.	TRBD1	TRBJ1-6	TRBV30	TGTGCCGCAACATTCCGGGACAGAGGGTCACCCCTCCACTTT	CAATFRDRGSPLHF
once	.	TRBJ2-3	TRBV5-1	TGCGCCAGCAGCTTCCCGGGGGAAGATACGCAGTATTTT	CASSFPGEDTQYF
.	.	TRBJ1-1	TRBV6-5	TGTGCCAGCAGTGAACGAGAAGGGTTTGAAGCTTTCTTT	CASSEREGFEAFF